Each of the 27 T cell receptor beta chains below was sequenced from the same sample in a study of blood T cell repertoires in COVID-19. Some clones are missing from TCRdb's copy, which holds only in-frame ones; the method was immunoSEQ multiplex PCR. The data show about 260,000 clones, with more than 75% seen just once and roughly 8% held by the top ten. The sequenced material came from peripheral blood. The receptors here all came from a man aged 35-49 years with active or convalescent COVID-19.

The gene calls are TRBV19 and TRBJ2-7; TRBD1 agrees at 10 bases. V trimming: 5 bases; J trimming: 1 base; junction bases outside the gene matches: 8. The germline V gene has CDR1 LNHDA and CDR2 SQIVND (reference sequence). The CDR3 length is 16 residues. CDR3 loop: CASSPTRTGGSYEQYF. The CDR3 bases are TGTGCCAGTAGTCCCACTCGGACAGGGGGTTCCTACGAGCAGTACTTC.

CDR3 residues: CARSLVLGQGAPQETQYF. As DNA, the CDR3 is TGTGCCAGAAGCTTGGTTCTGGGACAGGGGGCTCCTCAAGAGACCCAGTACTTC. V is TRBV5-3 and J is TRBJ2-5; 12 nucleotides match TRBD1. TRBV5-3 is assigned to the ORF class and has an uncertain function. Trimming took 0 bases from V and 2 from J; bases not matched to a gene: 8. CDR3 size: 18 residues.

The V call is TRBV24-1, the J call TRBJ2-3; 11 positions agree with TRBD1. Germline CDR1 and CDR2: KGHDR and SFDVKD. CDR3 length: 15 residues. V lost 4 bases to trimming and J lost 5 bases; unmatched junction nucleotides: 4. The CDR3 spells CATSEGQGDLDTQYF. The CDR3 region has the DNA TGTGCCACCAGTGAGGGACAGGGGGACCTAGATACGCAGTATTTT.

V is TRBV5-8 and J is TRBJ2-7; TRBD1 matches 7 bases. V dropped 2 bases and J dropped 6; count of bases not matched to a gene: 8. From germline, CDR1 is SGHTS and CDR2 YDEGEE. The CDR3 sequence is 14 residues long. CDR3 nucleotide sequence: TGTGCCAGCAGCTTACGACAGGGCCCAGGCGAGCAGTACTTC. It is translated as CASSLRQGPGEQYF. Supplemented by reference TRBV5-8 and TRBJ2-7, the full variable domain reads EAGVTQSPTHLIKTRGQQATLRCSPISGHTSVYWYQQALGLGLQFLLWYDEGEERNRGNFPPRFSGRQFPNYSSELNVNALELEDSALYLCASSLRQGPGEQYFGPGTRLTVT.

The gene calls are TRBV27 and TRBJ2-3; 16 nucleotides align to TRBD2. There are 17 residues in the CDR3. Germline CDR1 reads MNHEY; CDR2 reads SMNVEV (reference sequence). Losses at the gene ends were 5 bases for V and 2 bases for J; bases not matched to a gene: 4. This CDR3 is CASSPGTSGRATDTQYF. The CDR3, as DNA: TGTGCCAGCAGTCCCGGGACTAGCGGGAGGGCCACAGATACGCAGTATTTT.

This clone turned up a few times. The CDR3 loop is CASSRGQAFSGANVLTF. As DNA, the CDR3 is TGTGCCAGTAGTAGGGGACAGGCATTCTCTGGGGCCAACGTCCTGACTTTC. The rearrangement links TRBV19 to TRBJ2-6; TRBD1 agrees at 8 bases. This CDR3 comprises 17 residues. Germline V CDR1 and CDR2: LNHDA, SQIVND (reference sequence). Germline trimming cut 4 bases from V and 0 bases from J; bases unmatched to any gene: 5.

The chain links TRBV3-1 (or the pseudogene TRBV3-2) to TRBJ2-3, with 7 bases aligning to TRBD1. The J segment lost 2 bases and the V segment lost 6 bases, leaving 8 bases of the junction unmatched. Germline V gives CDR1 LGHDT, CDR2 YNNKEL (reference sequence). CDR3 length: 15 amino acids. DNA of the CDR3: TGTGCCAGCAGAGCCCCGGGACAGCTCACAGATACGCAGTATTTT. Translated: CASRAPGQLTDTQYF.

The CDR3 here is CASNLRQGPSNEQFF. In nucleotides, the CDR3 is TGTGCCAGCAACCTACGACAGGGTCCCTCCAATGAGCAGTTCTTC. The rearrangement links TRBV6-5 to TRBJ2-1; 7 bases map to TRBD1. The germline V gene has CDR1 MNHEY and CDR2 SVGAGI. The CDR3 runs 15 residues. The trim removed 7 bases at V and 6 bases at J, leaving 12 bases unmatched.

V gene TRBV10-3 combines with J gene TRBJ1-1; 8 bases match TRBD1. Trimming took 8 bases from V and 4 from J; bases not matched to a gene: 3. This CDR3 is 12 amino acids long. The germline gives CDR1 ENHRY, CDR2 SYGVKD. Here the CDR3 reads CAIRTGPTEAFF. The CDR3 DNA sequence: TGTGCCATCCGGACAGGGCCCACTGAAGCTTTCTTT.

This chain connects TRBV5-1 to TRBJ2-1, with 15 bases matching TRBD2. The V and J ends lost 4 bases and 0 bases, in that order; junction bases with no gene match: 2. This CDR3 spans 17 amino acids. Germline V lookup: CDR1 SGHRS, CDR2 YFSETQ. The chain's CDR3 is CASSGTSGGTSYNEQFF. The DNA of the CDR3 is TGCGCCAGCAGCGGGACTAGCGGGGGGACCTCCTACAATGAGCAGTTCTTC.

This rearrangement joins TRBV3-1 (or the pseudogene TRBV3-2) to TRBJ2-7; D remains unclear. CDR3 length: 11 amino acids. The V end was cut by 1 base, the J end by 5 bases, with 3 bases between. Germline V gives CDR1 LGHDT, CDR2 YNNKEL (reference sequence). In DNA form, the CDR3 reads TGTGCCAGCAGCCAAGGGCACGAGCAGTACTTC. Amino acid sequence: CASSQGHEQYF.

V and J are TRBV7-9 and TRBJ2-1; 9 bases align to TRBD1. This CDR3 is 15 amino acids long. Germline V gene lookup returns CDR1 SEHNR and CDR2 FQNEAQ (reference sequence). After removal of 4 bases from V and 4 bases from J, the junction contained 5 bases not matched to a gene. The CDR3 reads CASSSRDREYNEQFF. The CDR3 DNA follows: TGTGCCAGCAGCTCGAGGGACAGGGAATACAATGAGCAGTTCTTC.

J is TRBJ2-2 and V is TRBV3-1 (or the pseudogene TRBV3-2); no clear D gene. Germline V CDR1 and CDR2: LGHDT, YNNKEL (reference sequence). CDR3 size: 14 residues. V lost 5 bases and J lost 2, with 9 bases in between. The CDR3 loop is CASSLDLNTGELFF. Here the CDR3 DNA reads TGTGCCAGCAGCTTAGATCTAAACACCGGGGAGCTGTTTTTT.

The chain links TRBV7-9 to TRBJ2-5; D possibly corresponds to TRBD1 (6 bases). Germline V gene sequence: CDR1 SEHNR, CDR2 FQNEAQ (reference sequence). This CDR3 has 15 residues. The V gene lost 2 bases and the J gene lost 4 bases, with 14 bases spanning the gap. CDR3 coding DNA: TGTGCCAGCAGCTTAATAGTGGACAGCAGAGAGACCCAGTACTTC. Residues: CASSLIVDSRETQYF.

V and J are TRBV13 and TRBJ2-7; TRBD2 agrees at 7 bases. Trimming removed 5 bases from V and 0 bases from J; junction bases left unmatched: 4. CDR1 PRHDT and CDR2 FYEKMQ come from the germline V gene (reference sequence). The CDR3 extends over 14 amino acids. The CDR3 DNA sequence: TGTGCCAGCAGCCGGGGGGATCTCTCCTACGAGCAGTACTTC. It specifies CASSRGDLSYEQYF. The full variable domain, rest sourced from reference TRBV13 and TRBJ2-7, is AAGVIQSPRHLIKEKRETATLKCYPIPRHDTVYWYQQGPGQDPQFLISFYEKMQSDKGSIPDRFSAQQFSDYHSELNMSSLELGDSALYFCASSRGDLSYEQYFGPGTRLTVT.

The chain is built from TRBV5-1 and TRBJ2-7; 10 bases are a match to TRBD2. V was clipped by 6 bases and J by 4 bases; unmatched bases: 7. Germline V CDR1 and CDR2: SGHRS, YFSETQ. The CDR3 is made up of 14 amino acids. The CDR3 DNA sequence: TGCGCCAGCACAGAAGCGGGAGGGGGGTACGAGCAGTACTTC. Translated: CASTEAGGGYEQYF.

CDR3 sequence: CASSLAGTSRYNEQFF. As DNA, the CDR3 is TGTGCCAGCAGCTTGGCGGGGACTAGCCGCTACAATGAGCAGTTCTTC. The chain carries TRBV5-8 and TRBJ2-1; 9 positions match TRBD2. Germline CDR1 is SGHTS and CDR2 is YDEGEE. This CDR3 has 16 residues. The V and J ends lost 0 bases and 3 bases, in that order; junction bases with no gene match: 4.

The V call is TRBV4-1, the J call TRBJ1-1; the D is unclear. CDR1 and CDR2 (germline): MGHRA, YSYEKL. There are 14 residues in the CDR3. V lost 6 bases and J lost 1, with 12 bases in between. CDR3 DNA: TGCGCCAGCAGGCTCGAAGCGGGGAACACTGAAGCTTTCTTT. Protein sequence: CASRLEAGNTEAFF.

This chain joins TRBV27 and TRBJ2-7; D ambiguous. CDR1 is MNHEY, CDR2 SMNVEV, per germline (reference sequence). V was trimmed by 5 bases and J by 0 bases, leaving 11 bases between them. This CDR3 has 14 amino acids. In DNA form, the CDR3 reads TGTGCCAGCAGTCCCTACGCCCCCTCCTACGAGCAGTACTTC. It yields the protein CASSPYAPSYEQYF.

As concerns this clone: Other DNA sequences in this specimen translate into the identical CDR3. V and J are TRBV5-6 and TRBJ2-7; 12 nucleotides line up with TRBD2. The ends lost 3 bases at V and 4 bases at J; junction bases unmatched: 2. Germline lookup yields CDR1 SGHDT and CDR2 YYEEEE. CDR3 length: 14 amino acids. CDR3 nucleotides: TGTGCCAGCAGCTCTCTAGCGGGAGGGTACGAGCAGTACTTC. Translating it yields CASSSLAGGYEQYF.

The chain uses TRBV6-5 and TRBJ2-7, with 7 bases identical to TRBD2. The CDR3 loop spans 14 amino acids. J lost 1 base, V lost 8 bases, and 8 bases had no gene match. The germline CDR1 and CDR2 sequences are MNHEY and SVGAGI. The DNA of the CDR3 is TGTGCCAGCTTTACGGGGGGTCCTTCCTACGAGCAGTACTTC. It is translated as CASFTGGPSYEQYF.

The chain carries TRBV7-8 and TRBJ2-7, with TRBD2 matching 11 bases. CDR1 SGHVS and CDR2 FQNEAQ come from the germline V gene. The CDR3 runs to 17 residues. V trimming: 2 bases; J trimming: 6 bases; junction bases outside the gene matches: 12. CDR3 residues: CASSLSEGASGGREQYF. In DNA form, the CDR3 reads TGTGCCAGCAGCTTATCGGAAGGGGCTAGCGGGGGGCGCGAGCAGTACTTC.

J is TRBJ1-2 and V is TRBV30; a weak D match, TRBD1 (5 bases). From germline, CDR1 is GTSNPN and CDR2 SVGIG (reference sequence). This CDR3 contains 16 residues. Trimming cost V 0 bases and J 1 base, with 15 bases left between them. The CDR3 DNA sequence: TGTGCCTGGAGTGTACGTGAAGGACACAGTAACTATGGCTACACCTTC. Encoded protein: CAWSVREGHSNYGYTF.

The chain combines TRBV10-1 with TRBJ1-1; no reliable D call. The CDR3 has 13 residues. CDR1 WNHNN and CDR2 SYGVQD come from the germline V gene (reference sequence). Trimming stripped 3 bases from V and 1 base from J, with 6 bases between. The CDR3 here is CASSDPPNTEAFF. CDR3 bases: TGCGCCAGCAGTGATCCTCCGAACACTGAAGCTTTCTTT.

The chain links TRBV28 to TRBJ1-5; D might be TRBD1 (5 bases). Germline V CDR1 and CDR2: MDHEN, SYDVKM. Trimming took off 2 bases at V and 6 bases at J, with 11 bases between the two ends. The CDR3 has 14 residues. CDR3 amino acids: CASSLGAGAQPQHF. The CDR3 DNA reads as TGTGCCAGCAGTTTAGGGGCAGGTGCTCAGCCCCAGCATTTT. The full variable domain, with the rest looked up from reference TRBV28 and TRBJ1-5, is DVKVTQSSRYLVKRTGEKVFLECVQDMDHENMFWYRQDPGLGLRLIYFSYDVKMKEKGDIPEGYSVSREKKERFSLILESASTNQTSMYLCASSLGAGAQPQHFGDGTRLSIL.

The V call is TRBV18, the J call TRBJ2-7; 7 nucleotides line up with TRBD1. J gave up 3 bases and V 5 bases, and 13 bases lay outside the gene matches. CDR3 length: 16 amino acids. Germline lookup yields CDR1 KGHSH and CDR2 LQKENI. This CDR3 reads CASSSRQGKALYEQYF. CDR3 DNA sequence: TGTGCCAGCTCATCCAGACAGGGTAAGGCTCTCTACGAGCAGTACTTC.

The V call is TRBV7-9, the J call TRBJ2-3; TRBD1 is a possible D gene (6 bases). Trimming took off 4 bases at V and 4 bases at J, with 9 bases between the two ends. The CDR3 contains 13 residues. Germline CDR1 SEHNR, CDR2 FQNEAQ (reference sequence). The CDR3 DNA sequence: TGTGCCAGCAGCTCACAGGGTGCAGATACGCAGTATTTT. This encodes CASSSQGADTQYF.